The 28 T cell receptor beta chains reported below all come from one sample, sequenced in a study of blood T cell repertoires in COVID-19. Data came from immunoSEQ multiplex PCR; TCRdb stores just in-frame clones and leaves some out. The sample includes tens of thousands of clones, approximately 80% of them seen just once. Material: peripheral blood. These receptors originate from a man older than 75 with active COVID-19.

V and J are TRBV11-3 and TRBJ2-1, with 9 bases fitting TRBD1. J gave up 8 bases and V 6 bases, and 11 bases lay outside the gene matches. Germline V lookup: CDR1 SGHNT, CDR2 YENEEA. This CDR3 contains 15 residues. For the CDR3, the DNA is TGTGCCAGCAGGGGGATTGGGACAGGGATTGATGAGCAGTTCTTC. This encodes CASRGIGTGIDEQFF.

The rearrangement uses TRBV27 and TRBJ1-6, with 9 bases matching TRBD1. The V gene end was trimmed by 0 bases and the J gene end by 7 bases; junction bases not matched to a gene: 1. Germline CDR1 is MNHEY and CDR2 is SMNVEV (reference sequence). The CDR3 totals 15 residues. The CDR3 DNA is TGTGCCAGCAGTTTATCGGACAGGGGCAATTCACCCCTCCACTTT. This gives the protein CASSLSDRGNSPLHF.

The chain is built from TRBV24-1 and TRBJ1-5, with 8 bases that match TRBD1. The CDR3 is made up of 19 amino acids. CDR1 is KGHDR, CDR2 SFDVKD, per germline. The V gene end was trimmed by 8 bases and the J gene end by 2 bases; junction bases not matched to a gene: 19. This CDR3 reads CATTQTGALFYIRNQPQHF. In nucleotides, the CDR3 is TGTGCCACCACCCAGACAGGGGCCCTATTCTATATCCGCAATCAGCCCCAGCATTTT.

This clone was counted a few times. The gene calls are TRBV19 and TRBJ1-6; 9 nucleotides line up with TRBD1. CDR3 size: 15 residues. After removal of 5 bases from V and 7 bases from J, the junction contained 6 bases not matched to a gene. The germline V gene encodes CDR1 LNHDA and CDR2 SQIVND (reference sequence). CDR3 in amino acids: CASSLGQGPNSPLHF. The CDR3 nucleotides are TGTGCCAGTAGTCTCGGACAGGGGCCGAATTCACCCCTCCACTTT.

The chain joins TRBV7-9 to TRBJ1-5; the match to TRBD1 covers 8 bases. CDR3 length: 13 residues. The J segment lost 8 bases and the V segment lost 5 bases, leaving 5 bases of the junction unmatched. Germline V gene lookup returns CDR1 SEHNR and CDR2 FQNEAQ (reference sequence). This CDR3 reads CASSHGQGKPQHF. In nucleotides, the CDR3 is TGTGCCAGCAGCCATGGACAGGGAAAGCCCCAGCATTTT.

The rearrangement links TRBV19 to TRBJ1-5; no firm D call. This CDR3 has 12 amino acids. V was cut by 10 bases and J by 4 bases, with 11 bases left in between. Germline CDR1 LNHDA, CDR2 SQIVND (reference sequence). The DNA for the CDR3 is TGTGCCACCTCGGGTTTGAATCAGCCCCAGCATTTT. Translating it yields CATSGLNQPQHF. The full variable domain, its missing parts supplied by reference TRBV19 and TRBJ1-5, is DGGITQSPKYLFRKEGQNVTLSCEQNLNHDAMYWYRQDPGQGLRLIYYSQIVNDFQKGDIAEGYSVSREKKESFPLTVTSAQKNPTAFYLCATSGLNQPQHFGDGTRLSIL.

The V and J genes are TRBV6-5 and TRBJ1-6; no clear D. Germline values: CDR1 MNHEY, CDR2 SVGAGI. Deletions cut 6 bases from V and 3 bases from J, with 12 bases between. This CDR3 has 15 residues. CDR3 region: CASRPGRDYNSPLHF. For the CDR3, the DNA is TGTGCCAGCAGGCCCGGGAGAGACTATAATTCACCCCTCCACTTT.

The CDR3 here is CASSLVASVGDTQYF. In nucleotides, the CDR3 is TGTGCCAGCAGCTTGGTGGCTAGCGTTGGCGATACGCAGTATTTT. The chain joins TRBV5-8 to TRBJ2-3, with D perhaps TRBD2 (6 bases). Looked up from germline, CDR1 is SGHTS and CDR2 is YDEGEE. V was cut by 0 bases and J by 6 bases, with 14 bases left in between. The CDR3 spans 15 residues.

A few counts support this clone. The chain links TRBV7-8 to TRBJ2-3; TRBD1 is a possible D gene (6 bases). CDR3 length: 15 residues. The germline V and J ends were trimmed by 5 bases and 2 bases, with 14 bases remaining between them. Per the germline V gene, CDR1 is SGHVS and CDR2 is FQNEAQ. DNA for the CDR3: TGTGCCAGCAGCCAAGGGGGTTATTCCACAGATACGCAGTATTTT. Its translation: CASSQGGYSTDTQYF.

The chain carries TRBV30 and TRBJ1-5; 7 nucleotides align to TRBD1. The CDR3 contains 14 residues. Germline CDR1 GTSNPN, CDR2 SVGIG (reference sequence). V dropped 3 bases and J dropped 3; count of bases not matched to a gene: 5. The CDR3 spells CAWSQTGNNQPQHF. The DNA for the CDR3 is TGTGCCTGGAGCCAGACAGGGAACAATCAGCCCCAGCATTTT.

This clone was seen a handful of times. The chain combines TRBV4-3 with TRBJ1-4, with D possibly matching TRBD1 (5 bases). This CDR3 comprises 15 residues. V gave up 0 bases and J gave up 9 bases, with 14 bases separating them. Germline V gene sequence: CDR1 LGHNA, CDR2 YSLEER. This chain's CDR3 is CASSQERGVGQKLFF. The CDR3 DNA sequence: TGCGCCAGCAGCCAAGAACGGGGGGTCGGACAAAAACTGTTTTTT.

The chain recombines TRBV24-1 with TRBJ2-5, with D tentatively TRBD2 (6 bases). The V gene's germline CDR1 is KGHDR and CDR2 SFDVKD. The CDR3 spans 13 residues. The ends were cut back, 6 bases at V and 4 bases at J, with 11 bases in the middle. The CDR3 DNA follows: TGTGCCACCAGTTTATCCGGGGGAGAGACCCAGTACTTC. Protein sequence: CATSLSGGETQYF.

The V and J genes are TRBV7-2 and TRBJ1-5, with D possibly matching TRBD1 (6 bases). The length of the CDR3 is 15 residues. Per germline, CDR1 SGHTA and CDR2 FQGNSA. Trimming took off 2 bases at V and 2 bases at J, with 10 bases between the two ends. The CDR3: CASSLRGGRNQPQHF. For the CDR3, the DNA is TGTGCCAGCAGCTTAAGGGGGGGTCGCAATCAGCCCCAGCATTTT.

This clone turned up a few times. The chain is built from TRBV10-2 and TRBJ2-1, with 9 bases fitting TRBD2. Trimming took 6 bases from V and 9 from J; bases not matched to a gene: 6. The germline V gene has CDR1 WSHSY and CDR2 SAAADI. CDR3 length: 13 residues. The CDR3 loop is CASSLAGEVEQFF. The CDR3 region has the DNA TGCGCCAGCAGCTTAGCGGGAGAGGTTGAGCAGTTCTTC.

CDR3 sequence: CATSREAGGADTQYF. DNA for the CDR3: TGTGCCACCAGCAGAGAGGCAGGGGGCGCAGATACGCAGTATTTT. V and J are TRBV15 and TRBJ2-3; 8 nucleotides line up with TRBD1. Losses at the gene ends were 0 bases for V and 4 bases for J; bases not matched to a gene: 3. This CDR3 region has 15 residues. Germline lookup yields CDR1 LNHNV and CDR2 YYDKDF (reference sequence).

The J gene is TRBJ2-3, the V gene TRBV28, with 9 positions matching TRBD2. The CDR3 runs to 15 residues. V lost 8 bases, J lost 4 bases, and 10 bases stayed unmatched. The germline gives CDR1 MDHEN, CDR2 SYDVKM. The CDR3 coding sequence is TGTGCCAGCTTGGGGTCTAGCGGGACCCCAGATACGCAGTATTTT. It is translated as CASLGSSGTPDTQYF.

This chain connects TRBV3-1 (or the pseudogene TRBV3-2) to TRBJ1-6; 7 nucleotides agree with TRBD1. CDR1 and CDR2 from the germline V gene are LGHDT and YNNKEL (reference sequence). Trimming at V came to 2 bases and at J to 7 bases, leaving 5 bases not matched to a gene. The CDR3 loop spans 15 amino acids. CDR3 nucleotide sequence: TGTGCCAGCAGCCAATCAAGGGGGCGGAATTCACCCCTCCACTTT. Its protein product is CASSQSRGRNSPLHF.

This chain links TRBV14 with TRBJ2-5, with a weak D call TRBD1 (7 bases). V was trimmed by 1 base and J by 5 bases, leaving 17 bases between them. The CDR3 runs 16 residues. CDR1 is SGHDN and CDR2 is FVKESK in the germline V gene. CDR3 coding DNA: TGTGCCAGCAGCCAAGGAGAGACAGGGAGCGGGGAGACCCAGTACTTC. As protein: CASSQGETGSGETQYF.

This clone was counted between two and nine times. CDR3 loop: CASSLGTSGARYEQYF. CDR3 sequence (DNA): TGTGCCAGCAGCTTGGGGACTAGCGGGGCGCGGTACGAGCAGTACTTC. The J gene is TRBJ2-7, the V gene TRBV5-8; 12 positions match TRBD2. The germline CDR1 and CDR2 sequences are SGHTS and YDEGEE. The CDR3 extends over 16 amino acids. V trimming: 0 bases; J trimming: 4 bases; junction bases outside the gene matches: 5.

The chain has TRBV5-6 and TRBJ2-7; 7 bases agree with TRBD2. V was pared by 4 bases and J by 4 bases, with 8 bases of the junction left unmatched. The CDR3 has 14 amino acids. Germline-derived CDR1 and CDR2 are SGHDT and YYEEEE. The CDR3 region has the DNA TGTGCCAGCAGCATGTACGGGGAGGGGTACGAGCAGTACTTC. It translates to CASSMYGEGYEQYF.

The count of this clone is one. The chain uses TRBV5-1 and TRBJ2-3, with 9 bases matching TRBD1. Germline loops: CDR1 SGHRS, CDR2 YFSETQ. The CDR3 loop spans 16 amino acids. Losses at the gene ends were 2 bases for V and 4 bases for J; bases not matched to a gene: 8. DNA for the CDR3: TGCGCCAGCAGCTTAGACACAGGGGGCTATGCAGATACGCAGTATTTT. It is translated as CASSLDTGGYADTQYF.

V and J are TRBV7-2 and TRBJ2-5; a possible D gene is TRBD1 (6 bases). The V end was cut by 2 bases, the J end by 5 bases, with 12 bases between. The CDR3 is 14 residues long. Germline-derived CDR1 and CDR2 are SGHTA and FQGNSA. CDR3 sequence (DNA): TGTGCCAGCAGCTTATCGAGGGGGACGGAGACCCAGTACTTC. Protein product: CASSLSRGTETQYF.

The rearrangement links TRBV28 to TRBJ1-2; the match to TRBD1 covers 7 bases. V lost 6 bases and J lost 7; bases outside the gene matches: 11. The CDR3 consists of 14 residues. The V gene's germline CDR1 is MDHEN and CDR2 SYDVKM. The CDR3, as DNA: TGTGCCAGCAGCCCTGGCAAGACAGGGATTGGCTACACCTTC. This codes for CASSPGKTGIGYTF.

This chain links TRBV19 with TRBJ2-1; the D gene is possibly TRBD1 (5 bases). V was cut by 1 base and J by 0 bases, with 13 bases left in between. Germline V gene lookup returns CDR1 LNHDA and CDR2 SQIVND (reference sequence). The CDR3 covers 17 residues. For the CDR3, the DNA is TGTGCCAGTAGTATAGGCCGAACAGGAAACTCCTACAATGAGCAGTTCTTC. Translation: CASSIGRTGNSYNEQFF. The full variable domain, rest sourced from reference TRBV19 and TRBJ2-1, is DGGITQSPKYLFRKEGQNVTLSCEQNLNHDAMYWYRQDPGQGLRLIYYSQIVNDFQKGDIAEGYSVSREKKESFPLTVTSAQKNPTAFYLCASSIGRTGNSYNEQFFGPGTRLTVL.

The chain joins TRBV6-5 to TRBJ2-1; 12 bases are shared with TRBD2. Germline V gene lookup returns CDR1 MNHEY and CDR2 SVGAGI. V lost 7 bases, J lost 9 bases, and 10 bases stayed unmatched. The CDR3 length is 15 residues. The CDR3 protein is CASKWASGGAGEQFF. The CDR3 DNA reads as TGTGCCAGCAAGTGGGCTAGCGGGGGGGCGGGTGAGCAGTTCTTC.

This chain joins TRBV27 and TRBJ2-1, with a possible D match to TRBD1 (7 bases). Germline CDR1 is MNHEY and CDR2 is SMNVEV (reference sequence). The CDR3 extends over 13 amino acids. Deletions cut 5 bases from V and 9 bases from J, with 14 bases between. The CDR3 spells CASSRQGGSEQFF. The CDR3 bases are TGTGCCAGCAGTCGGCAGGGGGGCAGTGAGCAGTTCTTC.

This clone occurred a few times. The V and J genes are TRBV5-1 and TRBJ2-1; D is unclear. The CDR3 is 15 amino acids. The V and J ends lost 0 bases and 4 bases respectively, with 11 bases between them. Germline V gene data show CDR1 as SGHRS and CDR2 as YFSETQ. The CDR3 loop is CASSLAGIAYNEQFF. CDR3 DNA: TGCGCCAGCAGCTTGGCCGGAATAGCTTACAATGAGCAGTTCTTC.

The rearrangement uses TRBV2 and TRBJ1-4, with 7 bases fitting TRBD1. The trim removed 2 bases at V and 7 bases at J, leaving 7 bases unmatched. The CDR3 has 15 residues. Germline CDR1 and CDR2: SNHLY and FYNNEI. CDR3 residues: CASSEKGARGEKLFF. The DNA of the CDR3 is TGTGCCAGCAGTGAAAAGGGGGCGCGGGGTGAAAAACTGTTTTTT.